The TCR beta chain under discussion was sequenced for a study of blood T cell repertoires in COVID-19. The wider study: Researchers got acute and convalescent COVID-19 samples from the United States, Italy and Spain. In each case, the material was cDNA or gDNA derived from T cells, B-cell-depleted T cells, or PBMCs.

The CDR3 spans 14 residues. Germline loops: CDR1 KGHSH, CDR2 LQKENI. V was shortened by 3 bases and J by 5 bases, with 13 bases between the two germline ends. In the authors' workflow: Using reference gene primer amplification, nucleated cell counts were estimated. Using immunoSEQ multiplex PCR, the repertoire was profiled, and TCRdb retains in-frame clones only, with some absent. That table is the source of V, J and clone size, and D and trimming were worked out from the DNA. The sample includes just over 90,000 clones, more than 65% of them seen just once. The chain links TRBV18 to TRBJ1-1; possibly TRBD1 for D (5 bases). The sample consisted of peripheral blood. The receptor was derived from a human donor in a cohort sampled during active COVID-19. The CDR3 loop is CASSPFRDRTEAFF. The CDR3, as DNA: TGTGCCAGCTCACCCTTCAGGGATCGGACTGAAGCTTTCTTT.